The 8 T cell receptor beta chains below were found in one sample sequenced in a study of T cell changes during pregnancy in multiple sclerosis. The protocol was immunoSEQ multiplex PCR, while the TCRdb copy is restricted to in-frame clones and leaves out a portion. The sample carries about 31,000 clones, about nine tenths recorded once. Sequencing was performed on CD8+ T cells from peripheral blood mononuclear cells, taken in the second trimester of pregnancy. The origin of the receptors is a female donor with multiple sclerosis, enrolled in a pregnancy study.

The sample holds one count of this clone. The germline gene is not matched at one end of the junction; a read error may be the cause. This chain uses TRBV14 with TRBJ1-2; a weak D match, TRBD1 (5 bases). CDR3 size: 13 residues. CDR1 is SGHDN and CDR2 is FVKESK in the germline V gene. The chain's CDR3 is CASSQSPREAGSF. The CDR3 bases are TGTGCCAGCAGCCAAAGCCCCAGGGAGGCAGGGTCCTTC.

The J gene is TRBJ2-6, the V gene TRBV27, with D possibly TRBD2 on 5 matching bases. This CDR3 spans 14 amino acids. CDR1 is MNHEY and CDR2 is SMNVEV in the germline V gene (reference sequence). The V gene lost 5 bases and the J gene lost 2 bases, with 7 bases spanning the gap. The DNA of the CDR3 is TGTGCCAGCAGTGAGGGAGCTGGGGCCAACGTCCTGACTTTC. Translated, it gives CASSEGAGANVLTF.

The rearrangement joins TRBV4-1 to TRBJ2-7, with a possible D match to TRBD2 (5 bases). The V gene's germline CDR1 is MGHRA and CDR2 YSYEKL. V lost 4 bases to trimming and J lost 3 bases, with 16 bases between them. CDR3 length equals 15 residues. The CDR3 region has the DNA TGCGCCAGCAGCCCGACGCGGGCCGGGATCTACGAGCAGTACTTC. Its translation: CASSPTRAGIYEQYF.

The chain couples TRBV9 to TRBJ2-7; D is perhaps TRBD2 (5 bases). Germline V gene lookup returns CDR1 SGDLS and CDR2 YYNGEE. This CDR3 is built from 13 residues. The germline V and J ends were trimmed by 0 bases and 5 bases, with 9 bases remaining between them. Here the CDR3 reads CASSVGGHNEQYF. The CDR3, as DNA: TGTGCCAGCAGCGTAGGAGGGCACAACGAGCAGTACTTC.

This chain uses TRBV6-1 with TRBJ2-4; 8 nucleotides line up with TRBD1. The CDR3 has 15 amino acids. Trimming cost V 5 bases and J 3 bases; bases outside gene matches: 6. Looked up from germline, CDR1 is MNHNS and CDR2 is SASEGT. CDR3 residues: CASSLLTGDKNIQYF. The CDR3 bases are TGTGCCAGCAGTCTCCTGACAGGGGACAAAAACATTCAGTACTTC.

The rearrangement links TRBV7-9 to TRBJ2-1, with 12 bases identical to TRBD2. Germline trimming cut 5 bases from V and 5 bases from J; bases unmatched to any gene: 4. The CDR3 is 15 amino acids. Per germline, CDR1 SEHNR and CDR2 FQNEAQ (reference sequence). The CDR3, as DNA: TGTGCCAGCAGCCTTCGGACTAGCGGGGACAATGAGCAGTTCTTC. Protein sequence: CASSLRTSGDNEQFF.

This chain joins TRBV21-1 and TRBJ2-1; the table names TRBD1, a call not compared with the DNA. TRBV21-1 is recorded as a pseudogene. This CDR3 is 16 amino acids long. CDR3: CASSKPPRGILSEQFF. Here the CDR3 DNA reads TGTGCCAGCAGCAAACCTCCTAGGGGGATCCTGAGTGAGCAGTTCTTC.

The sample holds one count of this clone. The chain carries TRBV27 and TRBJ2-5, with 8 bases fitting TRBD1. The CDR3 sequence is 18 residues long. V lost 4 bases to trimming and J lost 5 bases; unmatched junction nucleotides: 18. Germline V lookup: CDR1 MNHEY, CDR2 SMNVEV (reference sequence). The CDR3 DNA reads as TGTGCCAGCAGTTCGACGACAGGGGTGGGCCCGGCGGCGGAGACCCAGTACTTC. It encodes CASSSTTGVGPAAETQYF.